This T cell receptor (beta chain) was captured by sequencing in a study of shared clonotypes between healthy human individuals. This clone was recorded at least ten times. Germline V gives CDR1 SGHDT, CDR2 YYEEEE. V was pared by 0 bases and J by 5 bases, with 14 bases between. The CDR3 sequence is 15 residues long. Measured with immunoSEQ multiplex PCR; TCRdb has only the in-frame clones, and not every one. The sample holds roughly 1,000,000 clones, roughly 74% seen once. This TCR was recovered from a man aged 18-30 years in good health. Some clones in this sample may be carry-over from other donors' samples. The chain links TRBV5-6 to TRBJ1-1; D call uncertain. The sequencing input was memory CD4+ T cells from PBMCs. The subset was: CD45RA-negative fraction. In nucleotides, the CDR3 is TGTGCCAGCAGCTTGGGCCACAGCGGTGGGACTGAAGCTTTCTTT. It translates to CASSLGHSGGTEAFF. Complete variable domain (other parts from reference TRBV5-6 and TRBJ1-1): DAGVTQSPTHLIKTRGQQVTLRCSPKSGHDTVSWYQQALGQGPQFIFQYYEEEERQRGNFPDRFSGHQFPNYSSELNVNALLLGDSALYLCASSLGHSGGTEAFFGQGTRLTVV.